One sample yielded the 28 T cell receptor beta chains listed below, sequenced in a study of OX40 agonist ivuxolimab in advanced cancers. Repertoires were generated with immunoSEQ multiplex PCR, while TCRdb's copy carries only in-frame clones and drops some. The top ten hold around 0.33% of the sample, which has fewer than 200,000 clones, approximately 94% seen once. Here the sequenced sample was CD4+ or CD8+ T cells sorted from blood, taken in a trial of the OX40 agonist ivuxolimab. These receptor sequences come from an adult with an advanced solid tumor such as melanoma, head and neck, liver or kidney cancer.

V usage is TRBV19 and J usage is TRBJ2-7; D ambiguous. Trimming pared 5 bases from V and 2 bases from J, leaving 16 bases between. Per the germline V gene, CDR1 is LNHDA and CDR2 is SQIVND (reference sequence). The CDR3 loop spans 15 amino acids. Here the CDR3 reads CASSSPSDATYEQYF. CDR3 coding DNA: TGTGCCAGTAGTTCCCCCTCGGACGCAACCTACGAGCAGTACTTC.

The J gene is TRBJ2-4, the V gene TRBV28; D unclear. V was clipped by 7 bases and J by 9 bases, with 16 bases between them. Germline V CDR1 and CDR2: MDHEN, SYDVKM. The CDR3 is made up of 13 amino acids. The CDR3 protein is CASIEGHWGIQYF. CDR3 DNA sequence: TGTGCCAGCATTGAAGGCCATTGGGGCATTCAGTACTTC.

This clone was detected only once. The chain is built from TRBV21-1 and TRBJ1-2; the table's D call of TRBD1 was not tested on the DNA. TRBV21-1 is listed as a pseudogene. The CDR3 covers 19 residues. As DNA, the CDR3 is TGTGCCAGCAGCAAAGCGGAGTCATGGGGACAGCGGACTAACTATGGCTACACCTTC. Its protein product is CASSKAESWGQRTNYGYTF.

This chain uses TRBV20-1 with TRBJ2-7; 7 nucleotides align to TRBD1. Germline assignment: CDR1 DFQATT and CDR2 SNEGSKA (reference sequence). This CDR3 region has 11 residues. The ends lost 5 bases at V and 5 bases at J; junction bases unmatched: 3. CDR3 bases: TGCAGTGCTCACAGGGGCCACGAGCAGTACTTC. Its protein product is CSAHRGHEQYF.

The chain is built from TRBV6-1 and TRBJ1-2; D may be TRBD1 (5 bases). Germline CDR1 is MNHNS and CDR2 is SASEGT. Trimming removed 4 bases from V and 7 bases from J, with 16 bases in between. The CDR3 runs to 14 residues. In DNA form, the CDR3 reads TGTGCCAGCAGTGTTTCGAGTAATGGGGGTGGCTACACCTTC. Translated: CASSVSSNGGGYTF.

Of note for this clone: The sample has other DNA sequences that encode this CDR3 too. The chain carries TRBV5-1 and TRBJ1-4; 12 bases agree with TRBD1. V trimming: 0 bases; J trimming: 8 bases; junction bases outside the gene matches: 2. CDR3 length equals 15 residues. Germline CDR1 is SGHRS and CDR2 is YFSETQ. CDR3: CASSLAGTGGEKLFF. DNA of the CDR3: TGCGCCAGCAGCTTGGCCGGGACAGGGGGCGAAAAACTGTTTTTT.

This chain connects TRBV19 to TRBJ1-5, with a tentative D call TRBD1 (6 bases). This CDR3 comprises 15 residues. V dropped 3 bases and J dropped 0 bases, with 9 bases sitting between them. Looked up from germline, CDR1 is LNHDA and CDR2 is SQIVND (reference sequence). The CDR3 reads CASSMRGDSNQPQHF. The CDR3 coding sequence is TGTGCCAGTAGTATGAGGGGGGATAGCAATCAGCCCCAGCATTTT.

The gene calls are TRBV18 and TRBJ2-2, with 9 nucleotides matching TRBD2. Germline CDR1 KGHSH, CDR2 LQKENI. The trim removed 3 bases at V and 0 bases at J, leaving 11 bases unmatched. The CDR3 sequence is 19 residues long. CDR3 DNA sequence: TGTGCCAGCTCACCGACCTCTCCCGCGGGAGGGTCGAACACCGGGGAGCTGTTTTTT. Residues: CASSPTSPAGGSNTGELFF.

As DNA, the CDR3 is TGCGCCAGCAGCTTGGGAGGGACTTCCCACTCTGGAAACACCATATATTTT. This translates into CASSLGGTSHSGNTIYF. This chain links TRBV5-1 with TRBJ1-3, with D tentatively TRBD1 (5 bases). Germline V lookup: CDR1 SGHRS, CDR2 YFSETQ. This CDR3 is 17 amino acids long. Trimming cost V 0 bases and J 0 bases, with 13 bases left between them. Combining the CDR3 with reference TRBV5-1 and TRBJ1-3 gives the whole variable domain KAGVTQTPRYLIKTRGQQVTLSCSPISGHRSVSWYQQTPGQGLQFLFEYFSETQRNKGNFPGRFSGRQFSNSRSEMNVSTLELGDSALYLCASSLGGTSHSGNTIYFGEGSWLTVV.

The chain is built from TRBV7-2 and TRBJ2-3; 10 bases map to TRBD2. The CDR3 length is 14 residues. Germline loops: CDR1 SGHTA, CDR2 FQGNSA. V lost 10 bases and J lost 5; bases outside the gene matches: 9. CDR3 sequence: CATQRGGGGDTQYF. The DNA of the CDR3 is TGTGCCACCCAGCGGGGGGGCGGCGGAGATACGCAGTATTTT.

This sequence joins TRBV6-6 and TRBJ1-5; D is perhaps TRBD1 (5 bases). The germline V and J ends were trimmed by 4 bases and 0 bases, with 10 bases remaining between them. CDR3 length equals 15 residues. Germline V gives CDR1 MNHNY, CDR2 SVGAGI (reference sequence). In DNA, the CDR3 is TGTGCCAGCAGTTGGGACGGTCATAGCAATCAGCCCCAGCATTTT. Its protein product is CASSWDGHSNQPQHF.

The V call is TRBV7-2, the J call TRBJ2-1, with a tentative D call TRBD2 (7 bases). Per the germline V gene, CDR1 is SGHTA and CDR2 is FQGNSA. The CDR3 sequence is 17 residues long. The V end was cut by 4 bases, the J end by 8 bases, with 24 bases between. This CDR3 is CASSSPRGGGVRDEQFF. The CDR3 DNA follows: TGTGCCAGCAGCTCCCCTAGGGGCGGGGGCGTTAGAGATGAGCAGTTCTTC.

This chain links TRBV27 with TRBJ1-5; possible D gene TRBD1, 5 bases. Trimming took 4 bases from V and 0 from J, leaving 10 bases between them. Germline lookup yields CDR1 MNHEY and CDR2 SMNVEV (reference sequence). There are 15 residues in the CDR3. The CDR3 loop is CASSWGWNSNQPQHF. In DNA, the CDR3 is TGTGCCAGCAGTTGGGGCTGGAATAGCAATCAGCCCCAGCATTTT.

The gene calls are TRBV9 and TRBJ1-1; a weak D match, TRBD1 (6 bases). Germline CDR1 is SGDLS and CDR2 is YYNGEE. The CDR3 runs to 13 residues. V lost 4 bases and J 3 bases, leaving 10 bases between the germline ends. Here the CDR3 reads CASSPRQDTEAFF. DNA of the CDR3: TGTGCCAGCAGCCCCCGACAGGACACTGAAGCTTTCTTT.

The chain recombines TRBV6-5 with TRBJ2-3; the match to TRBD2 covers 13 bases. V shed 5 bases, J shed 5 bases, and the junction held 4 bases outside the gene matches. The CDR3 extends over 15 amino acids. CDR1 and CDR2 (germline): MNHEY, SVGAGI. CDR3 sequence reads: CASSRTSGGGDTQYF. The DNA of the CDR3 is TGTGCCAGCAGTAGGACTAGCGGGGGAGGAGATACGCAGTATTTT.

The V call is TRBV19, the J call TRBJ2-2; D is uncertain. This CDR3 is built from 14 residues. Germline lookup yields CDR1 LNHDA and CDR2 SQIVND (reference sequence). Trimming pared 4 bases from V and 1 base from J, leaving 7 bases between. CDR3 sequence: CASSTQRNTGELFF. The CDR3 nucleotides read TGTGCCAGTAGTACGCAGAGGAACACCGGGGAGCTGTTTTTT.

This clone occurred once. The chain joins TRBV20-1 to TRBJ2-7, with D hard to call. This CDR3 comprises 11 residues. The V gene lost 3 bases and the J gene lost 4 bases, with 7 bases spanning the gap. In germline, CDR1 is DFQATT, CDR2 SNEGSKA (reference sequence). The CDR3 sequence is CSASLEYEQYF. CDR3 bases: TGCAGTGCTAGCCTGGAGTACGAGCAGTACTTC.

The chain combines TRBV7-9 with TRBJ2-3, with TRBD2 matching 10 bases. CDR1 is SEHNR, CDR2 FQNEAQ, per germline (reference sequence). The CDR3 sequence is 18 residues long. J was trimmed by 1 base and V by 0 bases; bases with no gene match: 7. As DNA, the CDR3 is TGTGCCAGCAGCTTAGCGGCTAGCGGGGGCATGGGCACAGATACGCAGTATTTT. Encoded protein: CASSLAASGGMGTDTQYF.

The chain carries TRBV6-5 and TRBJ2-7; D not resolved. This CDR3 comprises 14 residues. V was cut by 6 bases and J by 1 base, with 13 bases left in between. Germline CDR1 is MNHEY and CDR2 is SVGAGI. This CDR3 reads CASRRGSLSYEQYF. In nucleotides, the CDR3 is TGTGCCAGCAGGCGAGGTTCTCTTTCCTACGAGCAGTACTTC.

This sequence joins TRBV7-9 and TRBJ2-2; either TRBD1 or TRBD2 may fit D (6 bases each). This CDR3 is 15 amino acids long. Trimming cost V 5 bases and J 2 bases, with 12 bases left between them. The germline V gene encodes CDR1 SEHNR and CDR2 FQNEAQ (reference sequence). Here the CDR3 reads CASSRPGANTGELFF. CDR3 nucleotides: TGTGCCAGCAGCCGACCGGGGGCCAACACCGGGGAGCTGTTTTTT.

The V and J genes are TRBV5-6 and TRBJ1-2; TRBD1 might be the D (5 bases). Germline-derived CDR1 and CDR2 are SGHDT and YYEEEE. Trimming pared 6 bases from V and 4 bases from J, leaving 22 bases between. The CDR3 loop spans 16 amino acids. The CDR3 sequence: CASTGNSGLSIYGYTF. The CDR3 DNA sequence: TGTGCCAGCACCGGAAATTCGGGACTGAGTATCTATGGCTACACCTTC. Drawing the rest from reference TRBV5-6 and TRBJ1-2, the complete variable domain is DAGVTQSPTHLIKTRGQQVTLRCSPKSGHDTVSWYQQALGQGPQFIFQYYEEEERQRGNFPDRFSGHQFPNYSSELNVNALLLGDSALYLCASTGNSGLSIYGYTFGSGTRLTVV.

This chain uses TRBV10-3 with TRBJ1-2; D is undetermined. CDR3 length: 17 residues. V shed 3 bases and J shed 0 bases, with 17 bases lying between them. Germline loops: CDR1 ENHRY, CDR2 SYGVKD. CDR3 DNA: TGTGCCATCAGTGACCTGAGGGCCGGTTTAGCTAACTATGGCTACACCTTC. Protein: CAISDLRAGLANYGYTF.

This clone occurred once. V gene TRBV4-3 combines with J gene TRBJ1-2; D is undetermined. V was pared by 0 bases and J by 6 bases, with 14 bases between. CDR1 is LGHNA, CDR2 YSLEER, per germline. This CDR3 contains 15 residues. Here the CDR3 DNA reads TGCGCCAGCAGCCAAGAAGTGAGGGCGCAACATGGCTACACCTTC. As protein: CASSQEVRAQHGYTF.

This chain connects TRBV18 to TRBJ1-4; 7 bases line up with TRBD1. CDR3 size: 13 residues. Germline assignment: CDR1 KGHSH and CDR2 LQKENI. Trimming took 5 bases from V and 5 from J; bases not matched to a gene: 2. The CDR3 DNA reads TGTGCCAGCTCAGCGGGACAGAATGAAAAACTGTTTTTT. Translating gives CASSAGQNEKLFF.

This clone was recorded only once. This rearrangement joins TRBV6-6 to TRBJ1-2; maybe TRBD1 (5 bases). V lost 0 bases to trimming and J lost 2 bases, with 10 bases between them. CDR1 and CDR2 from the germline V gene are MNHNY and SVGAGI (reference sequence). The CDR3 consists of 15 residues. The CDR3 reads CASSYSGTVNYGYTF. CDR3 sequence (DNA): TGTGCCAGCAGTTACTCAGGGACGGTAAACTATGGCTACACCTTC.

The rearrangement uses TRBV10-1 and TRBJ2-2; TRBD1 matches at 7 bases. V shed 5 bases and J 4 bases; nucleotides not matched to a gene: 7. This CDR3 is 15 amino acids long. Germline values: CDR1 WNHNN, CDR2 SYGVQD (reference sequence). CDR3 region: CASSRQGLGTGELFF. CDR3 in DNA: TGCGCCAGCAGTCGACAGGGTTTAGGCACCGGGGAGCTGTTTTTT.

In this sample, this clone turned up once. CDR3 in amino acids: CASSQGPDTQYF. The CDR3 DNA reads TGTGCCAGCAGCCAGGGCCCAGATACGCAGTATTTT. The rearrangement joins TRBV5-4 to TRBJ2-3; D possibly corresponds to TRBD1 (5 bases). This CDR3 comprises 12 residues. V shed 4 bases and J shed 4 bases, with 7 bases lying between them. CDR1 is SGHNT, CDR2 YYREEE, per germline (reference sequence).

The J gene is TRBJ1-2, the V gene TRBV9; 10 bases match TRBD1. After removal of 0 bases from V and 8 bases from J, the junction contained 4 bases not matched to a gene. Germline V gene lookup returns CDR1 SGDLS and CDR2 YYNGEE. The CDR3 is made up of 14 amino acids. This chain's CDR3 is CASSVETGGWGYTF. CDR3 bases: TGTGCCAGCAGCGTAGAGACAGGGGGCTGGGGCTACACCTTC. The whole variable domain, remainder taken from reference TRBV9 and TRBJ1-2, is DSGVTQTPKHLITATGQRVTLRCSPRSGDLSVYWYQQSLDQGLQFLIQYYNGEERAKGNILERFSAQQFPDLHSELNLSSLELGDSALYFCASSVETGGWGYTFGSGTRLTVV.